This TCR beta chain was identified during a study of T cells in Graves' hyperthyroidism and ophthalmopathy. TCR beta CDR3 sequences were amplified from RNA transcripts. In the first-round RT-PCR of the TCR CDR3, the HTBI primer set was used. Via MiXCR, TCRdb re-called the multiplex PCR reads, giving one row per CDR3 protein. This table has hundreds of thousands of distinct CDR3 sequences, roughly 14% appearing once. Study results and limitations: Expanded thyroid clonotypes (above 0.001) were mostly also found in blood.

Disease lasting under 3 months, a NOSPECS grade of at least 4, and a Clinical Activity Score of at least 3 were features of the ophthalmopathy patients. Uncontrolled infection, other autoimmune disease, pregnancy or lactation barred patients from enrollment. The authors took PBMCs from 10 ml fresh peripheral blood. The sample holds many counts of this clonotype. Its target is unknown. CDR3 length equals 17 residues. Germline V lookup: CDR1 MNHNS, CDR2 SASEGT. With V trimmed by 5 bases and J by 3 bases, 14 bases remained unmatched. V gene TRBV6-1 combines with J gene TRBJ2-3; 7 positions agree with TRBD2. The sequenced material came from blood. This receptor was obtained from a man aged 18 to 29 with Graves' ophthalmopathy. The CDR3 sequence: CASSLAGVTPQTDTQYF. In DNA form, the CDR3 reads TGTGCCAGCAGTCTGGCGGGAGTAACCCCACAGACAGATACGCAGTATTTT.